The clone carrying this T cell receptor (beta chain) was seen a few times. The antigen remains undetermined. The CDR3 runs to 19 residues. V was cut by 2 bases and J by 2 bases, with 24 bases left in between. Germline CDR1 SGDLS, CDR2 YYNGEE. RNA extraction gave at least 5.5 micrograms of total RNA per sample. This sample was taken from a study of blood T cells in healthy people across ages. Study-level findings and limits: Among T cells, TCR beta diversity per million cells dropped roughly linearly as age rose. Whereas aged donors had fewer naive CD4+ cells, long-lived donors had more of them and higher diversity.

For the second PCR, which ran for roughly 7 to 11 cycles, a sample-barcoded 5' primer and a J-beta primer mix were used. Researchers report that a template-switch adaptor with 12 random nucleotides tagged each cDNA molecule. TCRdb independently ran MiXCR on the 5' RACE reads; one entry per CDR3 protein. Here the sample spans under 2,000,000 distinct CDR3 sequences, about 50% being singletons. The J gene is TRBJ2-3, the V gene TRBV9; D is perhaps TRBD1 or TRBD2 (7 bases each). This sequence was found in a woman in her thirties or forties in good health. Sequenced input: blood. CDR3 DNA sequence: TGTGCCAGCAGCGTCACCCCTGGGGGGGACAGACTGCTCACAGATACGCAGTATTTT. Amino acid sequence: CASSVTPGGDRLLTDTQYF.